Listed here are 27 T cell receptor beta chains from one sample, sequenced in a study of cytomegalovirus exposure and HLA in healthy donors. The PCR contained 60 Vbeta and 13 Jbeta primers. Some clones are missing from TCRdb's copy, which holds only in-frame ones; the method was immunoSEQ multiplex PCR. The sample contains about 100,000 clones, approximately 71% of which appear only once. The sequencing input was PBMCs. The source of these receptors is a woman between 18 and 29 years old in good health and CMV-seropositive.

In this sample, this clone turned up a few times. The CDR3 here is CASSLRAGGWETQYF. The CDR3 DNA follows: TGTGCCAGCAGCTTACGGGCGGGGGGGTGGGAGACCCAGTACTTC. The chain carries TRBV7-8 and TRBJ2-5; 9 bases agree with TRBD2. V lost 2 bases and J lost 5; bases outside the gene matches: 6. The CDR3 sequence is 15 residues long. In germline, CDR1 is SGHVS, CDR2 FQNEAQ.

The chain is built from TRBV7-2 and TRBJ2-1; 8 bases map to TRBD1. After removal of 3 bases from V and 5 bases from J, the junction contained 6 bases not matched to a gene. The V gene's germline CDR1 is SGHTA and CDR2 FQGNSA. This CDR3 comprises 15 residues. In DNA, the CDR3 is TGTGCCAGCAGCTTTTCGGGACAGGACCACAATGAGCAGTTCTTC. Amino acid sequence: CASSFSGQDHNEQFF.

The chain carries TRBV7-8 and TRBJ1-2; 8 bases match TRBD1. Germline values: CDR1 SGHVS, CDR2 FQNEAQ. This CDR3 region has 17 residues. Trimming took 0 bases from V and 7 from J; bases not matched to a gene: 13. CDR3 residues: CASSLAGTDRGLGGYTF. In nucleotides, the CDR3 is TGTGCCAGCAGCTTAGCGGGGACTGACAGGGGTCTTGGTGGCTACACCTTC.

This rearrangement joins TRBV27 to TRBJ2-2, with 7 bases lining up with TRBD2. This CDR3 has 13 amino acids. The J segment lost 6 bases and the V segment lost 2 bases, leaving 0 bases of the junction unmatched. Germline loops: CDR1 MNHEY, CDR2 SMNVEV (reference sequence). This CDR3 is CASSLGRAGELFF. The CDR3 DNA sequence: TGTGCCAGCAGTTTAGGGAGGGCCGGGGAGCTGTTTTTT.

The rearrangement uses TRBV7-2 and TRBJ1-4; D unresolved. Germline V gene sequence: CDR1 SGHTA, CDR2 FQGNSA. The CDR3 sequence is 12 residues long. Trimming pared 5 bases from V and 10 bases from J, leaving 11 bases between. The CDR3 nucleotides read TGTGCCAGCAGCCCCCGAGGCTCAAAACTGTTTTTT. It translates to CASSPRGSKLFF.

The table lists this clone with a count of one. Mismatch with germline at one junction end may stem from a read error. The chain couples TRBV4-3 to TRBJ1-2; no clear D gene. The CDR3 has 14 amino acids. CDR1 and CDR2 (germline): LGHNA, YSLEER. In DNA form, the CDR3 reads TGCGCCAGCAGCGAAGAGAGGTTAAGTGGTGGCTACACCTTC. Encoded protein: CASSEERLSGGYTF.

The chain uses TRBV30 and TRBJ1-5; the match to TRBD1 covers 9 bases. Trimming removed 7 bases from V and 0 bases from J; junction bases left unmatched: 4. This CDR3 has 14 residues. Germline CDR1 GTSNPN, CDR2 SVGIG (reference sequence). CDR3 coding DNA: TGTGCCTACGGGACAGGGAATAGCAATCAGCCCCAGCATTTT. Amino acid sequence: CAYGTGNSNQPQHF.

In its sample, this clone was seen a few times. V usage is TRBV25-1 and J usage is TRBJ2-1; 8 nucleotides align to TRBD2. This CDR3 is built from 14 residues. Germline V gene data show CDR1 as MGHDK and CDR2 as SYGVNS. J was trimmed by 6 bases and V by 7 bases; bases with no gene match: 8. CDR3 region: CASTRSRGGNEQFF. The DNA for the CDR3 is TGTGCCAGCACCCGAAGTCGGGGGGGCAATGAGCAGTTCTTC.

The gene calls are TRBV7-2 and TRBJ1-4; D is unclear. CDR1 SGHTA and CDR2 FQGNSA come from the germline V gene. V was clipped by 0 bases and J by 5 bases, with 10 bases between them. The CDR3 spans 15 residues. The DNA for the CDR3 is TGTGCCAGCAGCTTAGCGCGGGTGGGAAATGAAAAACTGTTTTTT. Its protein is CASSLARVGNEKLFF.

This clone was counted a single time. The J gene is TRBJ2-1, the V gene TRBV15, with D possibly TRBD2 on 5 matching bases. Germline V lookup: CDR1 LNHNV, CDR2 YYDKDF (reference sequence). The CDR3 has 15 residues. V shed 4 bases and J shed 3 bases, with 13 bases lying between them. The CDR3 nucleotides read TGTGCCACCAGCAAAGACTATCAAGACTACAATGAGCAGTTCTTC. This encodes CATSKDYQDYNEQFF.

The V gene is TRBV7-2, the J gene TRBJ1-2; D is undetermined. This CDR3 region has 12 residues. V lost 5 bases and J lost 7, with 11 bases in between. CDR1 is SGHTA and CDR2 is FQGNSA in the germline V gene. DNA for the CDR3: TGTGCCAGCAGCCCGAGGATGGGTGGCTACACCTTC. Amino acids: CASSPRMGGYTF.

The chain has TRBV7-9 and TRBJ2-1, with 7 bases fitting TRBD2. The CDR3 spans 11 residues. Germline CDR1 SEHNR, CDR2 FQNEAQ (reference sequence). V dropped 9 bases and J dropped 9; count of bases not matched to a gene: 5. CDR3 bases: TGTGCCAGTTGGGGGGGTGCTGAGCAGTTCTTC. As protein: CASWGGAEQFF.

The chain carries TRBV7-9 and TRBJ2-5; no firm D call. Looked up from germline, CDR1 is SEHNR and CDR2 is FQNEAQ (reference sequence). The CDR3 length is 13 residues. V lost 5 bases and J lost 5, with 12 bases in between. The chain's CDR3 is CASSPDPRETQYF. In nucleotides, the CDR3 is TGTGCCAGCAGCCCCGACCCCAGGGAGACCCAGTACTTC.

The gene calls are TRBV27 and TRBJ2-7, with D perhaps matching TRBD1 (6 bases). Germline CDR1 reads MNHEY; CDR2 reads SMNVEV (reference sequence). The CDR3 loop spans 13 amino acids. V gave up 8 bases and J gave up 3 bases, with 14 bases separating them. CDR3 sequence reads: CASAAQGRYEQYF. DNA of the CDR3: TGTGCCAGCGCCGCACAGGGACGCTACGAGCAGTACTTC.

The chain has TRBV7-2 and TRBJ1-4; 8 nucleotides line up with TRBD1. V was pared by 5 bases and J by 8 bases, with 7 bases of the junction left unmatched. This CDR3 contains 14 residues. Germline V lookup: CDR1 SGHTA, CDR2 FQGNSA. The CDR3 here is CASSPGQGGEKLFF. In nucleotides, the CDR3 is TGTGCCAGCAGCCCTGGACAGGGAGGGGAAAAACTGTTTTTT. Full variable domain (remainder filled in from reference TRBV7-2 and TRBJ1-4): GAGVSQSPSNKVTEKGKDVELRCDPISGHTALYWYRQSLGQGLEFLIYFQGNSAPDKSGLPSDRFSAERTGGSVSTLTIQRTQQEDSAVYLCASSPGQGGEKLFFGSGTQLSVL.

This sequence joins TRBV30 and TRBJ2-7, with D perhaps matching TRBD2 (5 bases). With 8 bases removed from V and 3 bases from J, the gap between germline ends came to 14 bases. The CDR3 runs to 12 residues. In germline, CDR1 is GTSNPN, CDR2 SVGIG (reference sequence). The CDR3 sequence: CARPDSSYEQYF. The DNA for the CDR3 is TGTGCCCGGCCGGACTCCAGCTACGAGCAGTACTTC.

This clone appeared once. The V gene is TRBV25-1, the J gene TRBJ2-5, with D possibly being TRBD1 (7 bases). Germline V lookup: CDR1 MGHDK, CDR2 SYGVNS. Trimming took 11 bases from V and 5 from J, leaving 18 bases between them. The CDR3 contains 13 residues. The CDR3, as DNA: TGTGCCTCGGCAGGGGGAGGTCGGGAGACCCAGTACTTC. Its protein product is CASAGGGRETQYF.

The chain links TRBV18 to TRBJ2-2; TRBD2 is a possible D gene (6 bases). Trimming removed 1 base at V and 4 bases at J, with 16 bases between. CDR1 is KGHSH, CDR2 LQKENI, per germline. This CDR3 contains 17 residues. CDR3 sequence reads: CASSPLSAIAVTGELFF. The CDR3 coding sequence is TGTGCCAGCTCACCACTATCGGCCATAGCGGTCACCGGGGAGCTGTTTTTT.

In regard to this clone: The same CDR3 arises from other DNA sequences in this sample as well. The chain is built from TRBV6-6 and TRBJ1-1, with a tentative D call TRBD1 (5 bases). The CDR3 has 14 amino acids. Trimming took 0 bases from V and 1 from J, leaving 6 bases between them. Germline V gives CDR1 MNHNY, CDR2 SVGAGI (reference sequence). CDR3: CASSYSTANTEAFF. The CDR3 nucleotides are TGTGCCAGCAGTTACTCGACAGCGAACACTGAAGCTTTCTTT.

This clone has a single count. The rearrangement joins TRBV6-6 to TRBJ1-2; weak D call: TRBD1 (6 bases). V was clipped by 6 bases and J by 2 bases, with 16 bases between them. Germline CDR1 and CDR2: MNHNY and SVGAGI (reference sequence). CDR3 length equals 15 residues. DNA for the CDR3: TGTGCCAGCAGACTACCCGGGACATCGAACTATGGCTACACCTTC. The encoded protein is CASRLPGTSNYGYTF.

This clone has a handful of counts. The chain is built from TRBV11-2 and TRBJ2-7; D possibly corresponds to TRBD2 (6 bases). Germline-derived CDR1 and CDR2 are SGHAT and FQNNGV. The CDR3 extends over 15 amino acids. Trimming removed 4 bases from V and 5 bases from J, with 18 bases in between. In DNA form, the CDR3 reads TGTGCCAGCAGCTCCCTAGGAGGGGAGGCGGACGAGCAGTACTTC. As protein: CASSSLGGEADEQYF.

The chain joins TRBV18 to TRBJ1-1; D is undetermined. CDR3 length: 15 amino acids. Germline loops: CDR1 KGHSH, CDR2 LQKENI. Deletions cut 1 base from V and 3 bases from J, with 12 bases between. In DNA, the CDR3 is TGTGCCAGCTCACCACTGGCAGGCGTGGACACTGAAGCTTTCTTT. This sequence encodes CASSPLAGVDTEAFF.

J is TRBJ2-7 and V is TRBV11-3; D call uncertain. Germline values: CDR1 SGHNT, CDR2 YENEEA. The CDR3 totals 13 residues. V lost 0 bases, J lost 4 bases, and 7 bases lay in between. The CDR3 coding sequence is TGTGCCAGCAGCTTAGATCGAGAATACGAGCAGTACTTC. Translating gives CASSLDREYEQYF.

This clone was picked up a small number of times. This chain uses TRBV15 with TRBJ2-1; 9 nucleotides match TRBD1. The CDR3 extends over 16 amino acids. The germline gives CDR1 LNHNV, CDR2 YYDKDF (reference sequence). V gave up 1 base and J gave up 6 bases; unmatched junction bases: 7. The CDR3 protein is CATSRGSQGAVNEQFF. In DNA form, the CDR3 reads TGTGCCACCAGCAGAGGGTCACAGGGGGCGGTCAATGAGCAGTTCTTC.

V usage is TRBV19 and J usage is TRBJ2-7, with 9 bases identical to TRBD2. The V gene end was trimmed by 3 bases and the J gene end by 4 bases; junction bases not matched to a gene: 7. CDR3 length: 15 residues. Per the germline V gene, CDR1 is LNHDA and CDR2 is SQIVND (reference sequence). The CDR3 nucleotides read TGTGCCAGTAGTATGTGGCGGGGGGGCGTTTACGAGCAGTACTTC. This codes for CASSMWRGGVYEQYF.

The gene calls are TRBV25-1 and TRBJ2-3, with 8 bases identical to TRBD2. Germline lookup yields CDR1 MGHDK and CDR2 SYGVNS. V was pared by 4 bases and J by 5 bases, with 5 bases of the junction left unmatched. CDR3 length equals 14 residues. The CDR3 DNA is TGTGCCAGCAGTGCGGGGGGGCCGGGAGATACGCAGTATTTT. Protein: CASSAGGPGDTQYF. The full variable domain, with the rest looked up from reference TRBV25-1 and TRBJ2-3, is EADIYQTPRYLVIGTGKKITLECSQTMGHDKMYWYQQDPGMELHLIHYSYGVNSTEKGDLSSESTVSRIRTEHFPLTLESARPSHTSQYLCASSAGGPGDTQYFGPGTRLTVL.

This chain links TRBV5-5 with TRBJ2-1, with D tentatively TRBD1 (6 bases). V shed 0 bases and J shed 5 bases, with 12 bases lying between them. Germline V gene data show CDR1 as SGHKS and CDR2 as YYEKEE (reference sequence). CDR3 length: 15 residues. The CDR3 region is CASSLVGDRNNEQFF. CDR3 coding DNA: TGTGCCAGCAGCTTGGTCGGTGACAGGAACAATGAGCAGTTCTTC.